This entry is about one T cell receptor (beta chain). Cohort 3 recovery required two negative PCRs, clearance, or symptom resolution. This sample is drawn from a study of blood T cell repertoires in COVID-19. About the research overall: The United States, Italy and Spain supplied acute and convalescent COVID-19 samples.

Original methodology: The assay estimated nucleated cells by amplifying reference gene primers. Repertoires were generated with immunoSEQ multiplex PCR, while TCRdb's copy carries only in-frame clones and drops some. V and J calls and clone size follow that table, whereas D and trimming were derived from the DNA. The data contain under 200,000 clones, around 79% of them singletons. Material for sequencing was PBMCs or T cells enriched from blood (not recorded which). This receptor was identified in a man between 50 and 59 years old who had recovered from COVID-19.

CDR3 in amino acids: CASSQTAVSSGANVLTF. The CDR3 DNA is TGTGCCAGCTCACAGACGGCGGTGAGCTCTGGGGCCAACGTCCTGACTTTC. The chain combines TRBV18 with TRBJ2-6; D is ambiguous. V was pared by 4 bases and J by 0 bases, with 13 bases between. CDR1 KGHSH and CDR2 LQKENI come from the germline V gene. The CDR3 consists of 17 residues.